These T cell receptor beta chains were read from a single sample in a study of T-cell reconstitution after alpha-beta-depleted transplantation in children. TCRdb re-derived calls from the PCR reads in MiXCR, one entry per CDR3 protein. The sample has 900,000 or so distinct CDR3 sequences; about 16% are singletons. The sample in question was PBMCs, mostly from graft donor cells, obtained 360 days after TCRalphabeta/CD19-depleted stem cell transplant. All receptors come from a male patient younger than 18 who had a stem cell transplant for acute lymphoblastic leukemia, so the T cells may come from the graft donor. CDR3s include the opening cysteine and the closing phenylalanine or tryptophan. The D gene is left open where the match is weak. Clone size, where shown, is once, few, many, or a class for clones that have expanded.

TRBJ1-1 | TRBV7-2 | few | NA | TGTGCCAGCAGCTTAGGGGGGGGCACCCGGAACACTGAAGCTTTCTTT | CASSLGGGTRNTEAFF
TRBJ2-5 | TRBV24-1 | many | TRBD1 | TGTGCCACCAGTGATTTCCAGACAGGGACGGAGACCCAGTACTTC | CATSDFQTGTETQYF
TRBJ1-2 | TRBV29-1 | NA | NA | TGCAGCGTTGTGGGGGGTGACTATGGCTACACCTTC | CSVVGGDYGYTF
TRBJ2-3 | TRBV6-5 | NA | TRBD1 | TGTGCCAGCAGTTTTTTTCGCTGGACAGGGACCTCGAGAGATACGCAGTATTTT | CASSFFRWTGTSRDTQYF
TRBJ2-5 | TRBV7-8 | few | NA | TGTGCCAGCACTGGCGGGGAGACCCAGTACTTC | CASTGGETQYF
TRBJ1-5 | TRBV20-1 | NA | NA | TGCAGTGCTAGAGTGGGAGGGACTAGCAATCAGCCCCAGCATTTT | CSARVGGTSNQPQHF
TRBJ1-5 | TRBV15 | few | NA | TGTGCCACCAGGGATCCGGCGGCGGGGAGGGGACAGCCCCAGCATTTT | CATRDPAAGRGQPQHF
TRBJ2-7 | TRBV20-1 | few | TRBD1 | TGCAGTGCTAGAGAGACGACAGGGGGGTTTTTAAGGTACTTC | CSARETTGGFLRYF
TRBJ2-2 | TRBV14 | NA | NA | TGTGCCAGCAGGAACGCGGGAAACACCGGGGAGCTGTTTTTT | CASRNAGNTGELFF
TRBJ1-6 | TRBV6-1 | few | NA | TGTGCCAGCGGGTGGGGGGCCCTCCACTTT | CASGWGALHF
TRBJ2-7 | TRBV5-1 | NA | TRBD2 | TGCGCCAGCAGCCTGCTTTTTGGACTAGCGGGAGACGAGCAGTACTTC | CASSLLFGLAGDEQYF
TRBJ1-5 | TRBV20-1 | NA | NA | TGCAGTGCTAGAGATCCAGGGCTTAGCAATCAGCCCCAGCATTTT | CSARDPGLSNQPQHF
TRBJ2-7 | TRBV29-1 | few | NA | TGCAGCGTTCTGAGGGGAACGGGCTACGAGCAGTACTTC | CSVLRGTGYEQYF
TRBJ1-1 | TRBV20-1 | NA | TRBD1 | TGCAGTGCTGAGGACAGGGCTTCTGAAGCTTTCTTT | CSAEDRASEAFF
TRBJ2-1 | TRBV29-1 | NA | NA | TGCAGCGGATTGTCGGTATGGAATGAGCAGTTCTTC | CSGLSVWNEQFF
TRBJ1-1 | TRBV20-1 | NA | NA | TGCAGTGCTCAAGACCGGAAGAACACTGAAGCTTTCTTT | CSAQDRKNTEAFF
TRBJ2-3 | TRBV3-1 | many | NA | TGTGCCAGCAGCCTGGGGGTAGGGGATACGCAGTATTTT | CASSLGVGDTQYF
TRBJ2-5 | TRBV4-1 | many | TRBD1 | TGCGCCAGCAGCCAGACTCCGGGACAGGGATCCCAAGAGACCCAGTACTTC | CASSQTPGQGSQETQYF
TRBJ1-1 | TRBV24-1 | NA | TRBD1 | TGTGCCACCAGTGACCACGGTGACAGGGGAAAAGCTTTCTTT | CATSDHGDRGKAFF
TRBJ2-4 | TRBV7-3 | NA | NA | TGTGCCAGCAGCTTAGGATCTGGGGGCAAAAACATTCAGTACTTC | CASSLGSGGKNIQYF
TRBJ2-1 | TRBV7-2 | NA | TRBD1 | TGTGCCAGCAGCTTCTACCGGGGACAGGGTTTGGCGGGACGTGGGACCTACAATGAGCAGTTCTTC | CASSFYRGQGLAGRGTYNEQFF
TRBJ2-5 | TRBV20-1 | few | NA | TGCAGTGCTAGAGATCGGGGGGCAGGGGAGACCCAGTACTTC | CSARDRGAGETQYF
TRBJ1-1 | TRBV27 | NA | TRBD1 | TGTGCCAGCAGTTCGTGGACAGGGGGACTGTGGACTGAAGCTTTCTTT | CASSSWTGGLWTEAFF
TRBJ2-3 | TRBV7-6 | NA | NA | TGTGCCAGCAGCTTAAGTTGGGGGAATACGCAGTATTTT | CASSLSWGNTQYF